This T cell receptor (beta chain) was captured by sequencing in a study of T cell repertoires in cytomegalovirus infection. Across the study: Well-studied HLA-B-restricted CMV epitopes were used in the study alongside recently identified HLA-C-restricted ones. CMV infection together with matching HLA type was indicated by public TCR beta signatures.

The CDR3 sequence is 11 residues long. CDR1 is DFQATT and CDR2 is SNEGSKA in the germline V gene (reference sequence). V lost 6 bases and J lost 5, with 9 bases in between. The sample holds a few counts of this clonotype. Its antigen is unidentified. From the reads, TCRdb called clonotypes with MiXCR, one entry per CDR3 protein. The sample includes approximately 390,000 distinct CDR3 sequences, 34% seen only once; the top ten take roughly 13%. Regarding the study as a whole: The ex vivo response was dominated by HLA-C-restricted CMV-specific TCR beta clonotypes. Identification of carriers of CMV plus the relevant HLA was performed using cumulative public TCR beta family frequency.

The chain carries TRBV20-1 and TRBJ2-3, with D perhaps TRBD2 (6 bases). The specimen was cultured PBMCs, collected from culture after CMV antigen stimulation. The sequence came from a human donor in good health (CMV status not recorded). Some clones in this sample may be carry-over from other donors' samples. CDR3 sequence: CSAQAGDTQYF. The CDR3 DNA follows: TGCAGTGCACAAGCGGGAGATACGCAGTATTTT.